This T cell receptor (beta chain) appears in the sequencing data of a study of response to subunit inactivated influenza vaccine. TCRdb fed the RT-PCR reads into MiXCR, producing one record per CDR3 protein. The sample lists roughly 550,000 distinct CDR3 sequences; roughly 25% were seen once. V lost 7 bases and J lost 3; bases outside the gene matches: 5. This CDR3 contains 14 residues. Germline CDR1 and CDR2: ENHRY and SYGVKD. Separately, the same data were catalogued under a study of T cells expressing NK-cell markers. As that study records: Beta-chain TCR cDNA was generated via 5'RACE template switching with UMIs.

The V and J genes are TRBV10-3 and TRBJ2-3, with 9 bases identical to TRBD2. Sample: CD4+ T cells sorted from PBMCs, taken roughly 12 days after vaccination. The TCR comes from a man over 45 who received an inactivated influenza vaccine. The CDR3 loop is CAIMAGLATDTQYF. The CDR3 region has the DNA TGTGCCATCATGGCGGGACTAGCAACAGATACGCAGTATTTT.